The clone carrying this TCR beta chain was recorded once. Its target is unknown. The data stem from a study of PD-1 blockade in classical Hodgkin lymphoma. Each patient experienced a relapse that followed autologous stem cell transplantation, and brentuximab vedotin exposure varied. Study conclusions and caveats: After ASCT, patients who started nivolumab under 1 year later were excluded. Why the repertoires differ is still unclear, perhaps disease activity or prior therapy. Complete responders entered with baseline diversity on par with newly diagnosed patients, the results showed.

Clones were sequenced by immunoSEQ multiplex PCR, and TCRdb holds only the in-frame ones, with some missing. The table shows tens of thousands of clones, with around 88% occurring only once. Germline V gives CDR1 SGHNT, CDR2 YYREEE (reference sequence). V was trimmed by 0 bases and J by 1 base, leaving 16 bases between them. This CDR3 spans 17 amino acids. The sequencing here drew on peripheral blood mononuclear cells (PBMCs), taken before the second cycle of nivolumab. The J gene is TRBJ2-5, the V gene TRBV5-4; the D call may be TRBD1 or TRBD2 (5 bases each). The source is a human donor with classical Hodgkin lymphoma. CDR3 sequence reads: CASSLALGVSGQETQYF. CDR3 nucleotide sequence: TGTGCCAGCAGCTTGGCCTTGGGGGTGAGCGGCCAAGAGACCCAGTACTTC.